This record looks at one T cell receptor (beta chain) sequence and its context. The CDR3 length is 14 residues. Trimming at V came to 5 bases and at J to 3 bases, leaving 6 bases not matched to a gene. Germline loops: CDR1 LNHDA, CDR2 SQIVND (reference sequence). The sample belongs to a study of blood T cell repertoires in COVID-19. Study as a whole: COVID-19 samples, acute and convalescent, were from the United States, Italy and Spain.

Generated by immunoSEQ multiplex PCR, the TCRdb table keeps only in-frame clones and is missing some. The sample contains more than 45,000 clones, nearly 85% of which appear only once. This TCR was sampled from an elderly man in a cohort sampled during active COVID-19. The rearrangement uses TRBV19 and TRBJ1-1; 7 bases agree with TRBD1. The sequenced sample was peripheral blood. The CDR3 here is CASSSGQLYTEAFF. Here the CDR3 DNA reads TGTGCCAGTAGTTCGGGACAGCTTTACACTGAAGCTTTCTTT.